This TCR beta chain was sequenced during a study of brain T cells in children with intractable seizures. In germline, CDR1 is LGHNA, CDR2 YNFKEQ. CDR3 length equals 17 residues. J was trimmed by 6 bases and V by 0 bases; bases with no gene match: 6. Study-wide findings and caveats: HCMV serostatus was not known, and viral specificity came from CDR3 similarity only. Pre-surgery blood may have been undersampled, hiding some clones.

Regarding this clone: Its antigen is currently unknown.

Pre-surgery treatment included at least one anti-epileptic drug. Produced via immunoSEQ multiplex PCR; TCRdb's table is partial and in-frame only. This sample yields roughly 110,000 clones, of which under 95% are seen a single time; 3.8% belongs to the top ten. The TCR comes from a boy younger than two with hemimegalencephaly and intractable seizures. Sequencing used peripheral blood, obtained at surgery. The chain employs TRBV4-2 and TRBJ2-5; 14 nucleotides line up with TRBD2. This CDR3 is CASSQDFGTSGRKTQYF. The CDR3 DNA is TGTGCCAGCAGCCAAGATTTTGGGACTAGCGGGAGAAAGACCCAGTACTTC.